A selection of T cell receptor beta chains follows, all from one sample in a study of T-cell reconstitution after alpha-beta-depleted transplantation in children. One entry per CDR3 protein results from TCRdb running MiXCR on the PCR reads. Among 70,000 to 95,000 distinct CDR3 sequences listed, 15% to 17% were seen once. Source: PBMCs, mostly from graft donor cells, taken 180 days after TCRalphabeta/CD19-depleted stem cell transplant. These receptors were taken from a male patient aged 2-15 years who had a stem cell transplant for acute lymphoblastic leukemia, so the T cells may come from the graft donor. Both conserved end residues are trimmed from each CDR3. Each record gives: D gene, V gene, clone size, CDR3 protein. The D gene is left open where the match is weak. Rows may omit the clone size; those that give it use once, few, many or a size class.

.,TRBV11-2,.,ASSFGLGAGQF
.,TRBV12-3/TRBV12-4,.,ASRTSGAQY
TRBD2,TRBV20-1,few,SALGTSGYNEQF
TRBD1,TRBV5-1,many,ASSRGQPPHEQF
TRBD1,TRBV7-9,.,ASSPRQGAPPEAF
TRBD2,TRBV11-1,.,ASSPKTSGAPYWSTDTQY
TRBD1,TRBV12-3/TRBV12-4,.,ASSLNRGIQPQH
.,TRBV20-1,.,SARGRDAYGYT
TRBD1,TRBV18,.,ASSPLDRDGYT
.,TRBV10-3,.,AISEGQGSINEQF
.,TRBV12-3/TRBV12-4,.,ASSPPRGWETQY
TRBD2,TRBV18,few,ASSGLGYEQY
.,TRBV5-6,few,ASSLVGPTDTQY
.,TRBV6-5,few,ASSYRLSSYNSPLH
.,TRBV7-9,.,ASSHIPNTEAF
.,TRBV11-2,few,ASSLDPVAGELF
TRBD1,TRBV6-5,.,ASSYGTGFYNSPLH
TRBD2,TRBV20-1,.,SASLSGGLSYEQY
.,TRBV11-2,once,ASSLVPTDPGSGNTIY
TRBD2,TRBV2,few,ASSEARVAGDPYEQY
TRBD1,TRBV7-2,many,ASSPRGPNYGYT
.,TRBV11-3,few,ASSSLSGTEAF
.,TRBV9,few,ASSVGGGETQY